What follows describes a single T cell receptor beta chain. In its sample, this clone comes out as medium-sized (0.01 to 0.1%). This clone's antigen is unknown. No quality values exist for individual bases; no much larger clone is one base distant. In total, more than 500 healthy bone marrow donors made up the cohort. All cohort members were sampled while nominally healthy, although unrecorded immune exposures were likely present. The donor was CMV seropositive and belonged to the group of 270 or so seropositive cohort members. A peripheral blood sample was provided by each donor, and peripheral blood mononuclear cells were used for TCR beta sequencing. Genomic DNA extraction from the blood cell samples was performed with the Qiagen DNeasy Blood Extraction Kit. Preparation of the library involved the immunoSEQ multiplex PCR assay. The multiplex PCR relied on a mix of 60 forward primers for TCR Vbeta segments and 13 reverse primers for TCR Jbeta segments. The CDR3 region of rearranged TCR beta genes was amplified from genomic DNA by a multiplex PCR assay. Amplified TCR beta libraries were sequenced as 87-base-pair reads on the Illumina HiSeq System. Per the source publication's procedure: Across the roughly 670 repertoires, a later analysis counted some 80 million unique TCR beta chains, roughly 11 million of which were shared by at least two donors. Raw reads were error-corrected and collapsed into unique sequences by a nearest-neighbor algorithm in which closely related sequences were merged to remove PCR and sequencing errors. CDR3 sequences were aligned to IMGT reference sequences to assign V, D and J gene segments. For a sequence to be retained, a match of at least six nucleotides was required to both a V gene segment and a J gene segment. A rearrangement was called productive if the CDR3 had no stop codons and remained in frame with V and J, and every other rearrangement was called non-productive. Following IMGT convention, CDR3 was defined as the stretch from the second conserved V-encoded cysteine up to the conserved J-encoded phenylalanine. In an earlier analysis of just under 600 of the donors, sequences lacking an unambiguous match to a single V gene segment were excluded. In an earlier analysis of around 600 of the donors, V segments were called functional above 56.7% productive rearrangements and were called segregating when the between-donor standard deviation exceeded 5%. A statistical classification framework was built to diagnose cytomegalovirus status from the catalog of TCR beta chain sequences. In a later analysis, V and J genes were assigned by comparing TCR nucleotide sequences against IMGT/GENE-DB human TR gene sequences. A later analysis assigned CDR3 sequences and most-parsimonious VDJ recombination scenarios with the TCRdist pipeline. A later analysis defined each TCR beta chain by its CDR3 amino acid sequence plus V-gene family, and excluded reads lacking a unique V-gene family. In a later analysis, around 650 highly shared, low-generation-probability nucleotide sequences were removed to address suspected cross-contamination and a sequencing artifact. For each public chain, a later analysis derived a clonal expansion index from normalized ranks of inferred template counts within each repertoire. In a later analysis, generation probabilities were computed with a VDJ recombination model fitted to out-of-frame rearrangements, and the resulting probabilities were checked against IGoR. A later analysis scored TCR-TCR, TCR-HLA and TCR-CMV co-occurrence with hypergeometric tests, applying a repertoire-size bias correction to TCR pairs. In a later analysis, false discovery rates were estimated by permuting HLA or CMV assignments 20 times. In a later analysis, co-occurring TCRs were grouped using DBSCAN, and TCRdist sequence similarity was added for clustering within HLA-allele-positive subsets. Repertoires with fewer than 30,000 or more than 120,000 public chains, plus five repertoires with anomalous nucleotide sharing, were excluded from co-occurrence clustering. TCRdb took this table from immuneACCESS and kept in-frame rearrangements with V and J called. Such tables lack part of the clones; where checked against another copy, unresolved V genes explain under half of the gap, and the rest is unexplained. V, J and clone size were drawn from that table, and D and trimming were deduced from the DNA. The table for this sample lists more than 110,000 clones; roughly 80% of them were counted only once. Together, the top ten hold about 10% of the sample.

This entry is derived from a study of cytomegalovirus exposure and HLA in healthy donors (dated by TCRdb to 2016 to 2017). Study-level background: According to an earlier analysis of around 600 of the donors, 150 million to 200 million T cells yielded 117 million unique TCR beta sequences and 276 Gb of sequence data. An early release covering around 630 HLA-typed donors comprised roughly 300 gigabases of sequencing data and 85 million to 100 million unique TCR sequences. The genetic ancestry cluster associated with self-reported Caucasian donors included 81% of the roughly 400 genotyped donors. The study aimed to test whether signatures of past pathogen exposure could be identified by cataloging public T cell receptors. The study profiled the T cell repertoires of some 610 subjects by immunosequencing and related them to cytomegalovirus serostatus. A separate validation cohort of over a hundred different subjects was used in addition to the 666-subject first cohort. To predict cytomegalovirus infection status, the study brought together high-throughput TCR immunosequencing, statistical association of individual TCRs with disease status, and machine learning. A later analysis re-examined previously published TCR beta repertoires from over 500 donors and added high-resolution HLA genotyping to investigate patterns of TCR occurrence. In the later analysis, no new phenotypic data were used to find candidate immune exposures; instead, reliance was placed on TCR beta sequences and their occurrence across donors. An earlier analysis of 587 of the donors used high-throughput TCR beta sequencing to judge whether each TCR beta V gene segment behaved as functional or pseudogenic. Donor age, sex, ethnicity and CMV serostatus were compiled alongside the repertoire data. A later genetic analysis took genome-wide SNP genotypes for about 65% of the 666 donors and used that subset as a discovery cohort. Every repertoire in the discovery cohort had been generated on one and the same sequencing platform. Class I and class II HLA loci were covered by the typing at four-digit resolution. Typing coverage differed by locus: A, B, C, DRB1 and DQB1 were typed in roughly 620-640 donors, DQA1 in 522, DPA1 in approximately 610, and DPB1 in roughly 470. A few DR-DQ haplotypes were treated as single units for association and clustering because of strong linkage in the cohort. Among 398 genotyped donors of the cohort, an average of 235,054 unique TCR beta nucleotide sequences were sequenced per donor, roughly 18% of them non-productive.

General conclusions and limits of the study: A further reported finding was that TCR beta sequences accurately predicted the HLA-A and HLA-B alleles for most subjects in the first cohort. While some public TCRs were present in many individuals, most TCR sequences turned up only very rarely across donors. Linkage disequilibrium might explain the correlated functional status among segregating V segments, but an unknown experimental factor could not be ruled out. In a later genetic analysis, a missense DCLRE1C variant was associated with V-gene and J-gene trimming of TCR beta chains, and the association was replicated in an independent cohort. In a later analysis, the rate of TCR association differed among HLA loci, with DRB1 alleles having the most associated TCRs and HLA-C alleles having the fewest. Broadly in line with IMGT annotations, most TCR beta V segments showed up in productive rearrangements about 87% or about 30% of the time in an earlier analysis of approximately 640 of the donors. Immune exposure information for the cohort was limited to CMV serostatus. A later analysis associated 16,951 TCR beta sequences with specific HLA alleles at a false discovery rate of 0.05. In both the original and validation cohorts, the classifier was reported to diagnose cytomegalovirus status with high specificity and sensitivity. A cluster of highly shared sequence variants was judged likely to be a technical artifact of the sequencing pipeline. A later analysis found that HLA-associated TCR beta chains were more clonally expanded and had lower generation probabilities than equally common non-associated chains. A later analysis reported that several top co-occurrence clusters appeared linked to parvovirus B19, influenza, CMV and Epstein-Barr virus. Presence/absence analyses assumed roughly uniform sequencing depth across donors, an assumption that may not hold. According to the authors, the approach could potentially be generalized to other disease states and immunological phenotypes. According to a later analysis, most CMV-associated TCR beta chains appeared to be HLA-restricted, and the HLA associations seemed to be driven largely by CMV exposure. Strong co-occurrence of HLA alleles, especially DR and DQ, made assigning TCR associations to individual alleles difficult. Compared with the approximately 670-donor mean, donors in an Asian-associated ancestry cluster had fewer N-insertions in productive TCRs, according to a later genetic analysis. The study listed around 160 TCR beta chains as associated with cytomegalovirus. A few of the identified cytomegalovirus-associated TCR beta chains were confirmed in vitro to be specific for cytomegalovirus antigens. HLA typing was unavailable for some donors at each locus, so association tests used only the typed subset. Because counts were too low, seventeen rarely observed V segments, including chromosome 9 orphons, were excluded from the earlier analysis of some 590 of the donors. The cohort was sequenced for TCR beta chains only, and without alpha or paired-chain data the features that could be detected were limited.

The source is a woman between 45 and 60 years old in good health and CMV-seropositive. The sample was PBMCs.

The DNA reads TGCGCCAGCAGCCAAGATCGGGGGACTGAAGCTTTCTTT. Its amino acids are CASSQDRGTEAFF. The chain was built from TRBV4-3 and TRBJ1-1; TRBD1 is a weak D gene call, 5 bases matching. In the germline V gene, CDR1 corresponds to LGHNA and CDR2 to YSLEER. Cut back by 0 bases and 5 bases, the V and J ends lie 7 bases apart. Inclusive of the bounding cysteine and phenylalanine, the CDR3 is 13 residues long. Only the CDR3 region is kept as DNA, spanning 39 bases read in frame from base 1.